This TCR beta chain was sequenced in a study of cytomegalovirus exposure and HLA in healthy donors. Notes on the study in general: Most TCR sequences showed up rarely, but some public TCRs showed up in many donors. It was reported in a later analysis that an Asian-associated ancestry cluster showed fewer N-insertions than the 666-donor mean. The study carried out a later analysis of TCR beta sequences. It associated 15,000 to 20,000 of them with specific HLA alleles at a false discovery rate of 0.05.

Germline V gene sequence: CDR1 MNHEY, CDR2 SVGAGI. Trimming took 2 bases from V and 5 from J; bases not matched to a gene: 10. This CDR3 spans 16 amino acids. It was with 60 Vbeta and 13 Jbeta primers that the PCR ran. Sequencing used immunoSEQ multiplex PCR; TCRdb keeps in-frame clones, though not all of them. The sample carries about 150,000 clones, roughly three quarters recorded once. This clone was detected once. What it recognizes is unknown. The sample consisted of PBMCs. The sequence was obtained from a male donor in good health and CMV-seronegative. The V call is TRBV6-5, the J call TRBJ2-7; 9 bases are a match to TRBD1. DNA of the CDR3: TGTGCCAGCAGTTACCTCCCGGGACAGGGAAGGCACGAGCAGTACTTC. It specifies CASSYLPGQGRHEQYF.